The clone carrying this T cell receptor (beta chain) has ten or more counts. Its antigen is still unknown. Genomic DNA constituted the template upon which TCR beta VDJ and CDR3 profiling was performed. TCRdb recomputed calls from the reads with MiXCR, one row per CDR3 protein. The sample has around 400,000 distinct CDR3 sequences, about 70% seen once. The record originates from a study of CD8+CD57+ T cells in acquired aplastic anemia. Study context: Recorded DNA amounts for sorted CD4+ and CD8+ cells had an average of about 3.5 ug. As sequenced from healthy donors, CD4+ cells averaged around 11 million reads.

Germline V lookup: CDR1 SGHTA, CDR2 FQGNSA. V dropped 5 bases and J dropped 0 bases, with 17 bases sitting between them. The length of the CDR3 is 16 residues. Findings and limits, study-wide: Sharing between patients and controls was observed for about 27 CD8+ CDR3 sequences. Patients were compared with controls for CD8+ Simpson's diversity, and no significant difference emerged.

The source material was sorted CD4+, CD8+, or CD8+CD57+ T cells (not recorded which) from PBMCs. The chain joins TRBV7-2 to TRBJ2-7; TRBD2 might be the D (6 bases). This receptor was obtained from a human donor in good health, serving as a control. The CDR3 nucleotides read TGTGCCAGCAGCCCGGTGGGGGGATCCCTCTCCTACGAGCAGTACTTC. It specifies CASSPVGGSLSYEQYF.